These T cell receptor beta chains were read from a single sample in a study of cytomegalovirus exposure and HLA in healthy donors. Method: immunoSEQ multiplex PCR; TCRdb's copy keeps in-frame clones and lacks some. The repertoire holds 180,000 or so clones, 86% seen once, with more than 0.25% in the top ten. Sequencing was performed on PBMCs. The receptors stem from a woman younger than 45 in good health and CMV-seronegative. CDR3s include the opening cysteine and the closing phenylalanine or tryptophan. Each record gives: clone size, J gene, D gene, V gene, CDR3 length, CDR3 protein, CDR3 DNA. D genes are given only for firm matches. Clone size is shown for a subset of rows, as once, few, many or a class of expanded clone.

size: -; J: TRBJ2-1; D: -; V: TRBV11-3; length: 13; CDR3: CASSRWGVNEQFF; DNA: TGTGCCAGCAGCCGGTGGGGGGTAAATGAGCAGTTCTTC
size: -; J: TRBJ1-2; D: -; V: TRBV4-1; length: 14; CDR3: CASSPPGGAISYTF; DNA: TGCGCCAGCAGCCCTCCGGGAGGGGCGATTAGCTACACCTTC
size: few; J: TRBJ1-5; D: TRBD1; V: TRBV5-4; length: 15; CDR3: CASSLHGTANQPQHF; DNA: TGTGCCAGCAGCCTACACGGGACAGCAAATCAGCCCCAGCATTTT
size: -; J: TRBJ1-3; D: TRBD1; V: TRBV2; length: 14; CDR3: CASLGTGHGNTIYF; DNA: TGTGCCAGCCTCGGGACAGGGCACGGAAACACCATATATTTT
size: -; J: TRBJ2-7; D: -; V: TRBV30; length: 11; CDR3: CACGVGYEQYF; DNA: TGTGCCTGCGGGGTGGGGTACGAGCAGTACTTC
size: once; J: TRBJ1-2; D: -; V: TRBV2; length: 14; CDR3: CASSAFREVYGYTF; DNA: TGTGCCAGCAGTGCATTCAGGGAGGTCTATGGCTACACCTTC
size: -; J: TRBJ2-1; D: TRBD2; V: TRBV28; length: 15; CDR3: CATLSSGRDYNEQFF; DNA: TGTGCCACCTTGTCTAGCGGGAGGGATTACAATGAGCAGTTCTTC
size: few; J: TRBJ2-2; D: TRBD1; V: TRBV5-1; length: 14; CDR3: CASSTFGQGGELFF; DNA: TGCGCCAGCAGCACCTTCGGACAGGGCGGGGAGCTGTTTTTT
size: -; J: TRBJ2-1; D: TRBD2; V: TRBV10-2; length: 16; CDR3: CASSGLLAGGADEQFF; DNA: TGCGCCAGCAGTGGGTTACTAGCGGGGGGCGCCGATGAGCAGTTCTTC
size: -; J: TRBJ2-2; D: TRBD1; V: TRBV11-2; length: 15; CDR3: CASSRTGGITGELFF; DNA: TGTGCCAGCAGCAGGACAGGGGGCATCACCGGGGAGCTGTTTTTT
size: -; J: TRBJ2-3; D: -; V: TRBV5-6; length: 12; CDR3: CASSASTDTQYF; DNA: TGTGCCAGCAGCGCGAGCACAGATACGCAGTATTTT
size: -; J: TRBJ1-1; D: TRBD1; V: TRBV29-1; length: 11; CDR3: CSVTGDTEAFF; DNA: TGCAGCGTTACAGGGGACACTGAAGCTTTCTTT
size: -; J: TRBJ2-7; D: TRBD1; V: TRBV5-1; length: 15; CDR3: CASSLDLQGGNEQYF; DNA: TGCGCCAGCAGCTTGGATTTACAGGGGGGTAACGAGCAGTACTTC
size: once; J: TRBJ1-1; D: -; V: TRBV6-5; length: 13; CDR3: CASRQQVNTEAFF; DNA: TGTGCCAGCAGACAACAGGTGAACACTGAAGCTTTCTTT
size: -; J: TRBJ2-7; D: TRBD1; V: TRBV18; length: 15; CDR3: CASSPILGTDYEQYF; DNA: TGTGCCAGCTCCCCAATTCTTGGGACAGACTACGAGCAGTACTTC
size: -; J: TRBJ2-7; D: TRBD1; V: TRBV11-2; length: 13; CDR3: CASSQGQGYEQYF; DNA: TGTGCCAGCAGCCAGGGACAGGGCTACGAGCAGTACTTC
size: -; J: TRBJ2-7; D: -; V: TRBV2; length: 12; CDR3: CASSERSYEQYF; DNA: TGTGCCAGCAGTGAACGGAGCTACGAGCAGTACTTC
size: -; J: TRBJ2-3; D: -; V: TRBV28; length: 15; CDR3: CASSLIQGVTDTQYF; DNA: TGTGCCAGCAGTTTAATTCAAGGGGTTACAGATACGCAGTATTTT
size: -; J: TRBJ2-7; D: -; V: TRBV7-4; length: 15; CDR3: CASSHRGGVPGEQYF; DNA: TGTGCCAGCAGTCATAGGGGGGGGGTCCCGGGAGAGCAGTACTTC
size: -; J: TRBJ1-2; D: TRBD1; V: TRBV30; length: 11; CDR3: CAWNRGYGYTF; DNA: TGTGCCTGGAACAGGGGGTACGGCTACACCTTC
size: -; J: TRBJ2-3; D: -; V: TRBV19; length: 14; CDR3: CASSPFGSTDTQYF; DNA: TGTGCCAGTAGTCCCTTCGGGAGCACAGATACGCAGTATTTT
size: -; J: TRBJ2-1; D: -; V: TRBV5-1; length: 15; CDR3: CASSLFGLADNEQFF; DNA: TGCGCCAGCAGCTTGTTCGGGTTAGCGGACAATGAGCAGTTCTTC
size: -; J: TRBJ2-7; D: -; V: TRBV5-1; length: 13; CDR3: CASSLPTKPEQYF; DNA: TGCGCCAGCAGCTTGCCCACTAAGCCCGAGCAGTACTTC
size: -; J: TRBJ1-1; D: TRBD1; V: TRBV28; length: 14; CDR3: CASISGGLKTEAFF; DNA: TGTGCCAGCATCTCAGGGGGACTGAAGACTGAAGCTTTCTTT
size: -; J: TRBJ2-7; D: -; V: TRBV27; length: 13; CDR3: CASCSRGAYEQYF; DNA: TGTGCCAGCTGTTCGCGGGGTGCCTACGAGCAGTACTTC
size: -; J: TRBJ2-7; D: TRBD2; V: TRBV7-9; length: 14; CDR3: CASSLGGREGEQYF; DNA: TGTGCCAGCAGCTTGGGGGGGAGGGAAGGCGAGCAGTACTTC
size: -; J: TRBJ2-1; D: -; V: TRBV29-1; length: 12; CDR3: CSVKSSYNEQFF; DNA: TGCAGCGTCAAATCATCCTACAATGAGCAGTTCTTC
size: -; J: TRBJ1-2; D: TRBD1; V: TRBV29-1; length: 14; CDR3: CSVEGQGPTYGYTF; DNA: TGCAGCGTTGAGGGACAGGGGCCCACCTATGGCTACACCTTC
size: -; J: TRBJ2-7; D: -; V: TRBV28; length: 13; CDR3: CASREQPSYEQYF; DNA: TGTGCCAGCAGAGAACAGCCCTCCTACGAGCAGTACTTC
size: -; J: TRBJ2-7; D: TRBD1; V: TRBV7-3; length: 15; CDR3: CASSLVGGRLDEQYF; DNA: TGTGCCAGCAGCCTCGTAGGGGGCAGGTTAGACGAGCAGTACTTC
size: -; J: TRBJ2-1; D: -; V: TRBV28; length: 14; CDR3: CASNLAPTYNEQFF; DNA: TGTGCCAGCAACCTAGCGCCCACCTACAATGAGCAGTTCTTC
size: -; J: TRBJ2-5; D: -; V: TRBV5-1; length: 14; CDR3: CASSPLGGPETQYF; DNA: TGCGCCAGCAGCCCTCTCGGGGGGCCGGAGACCCAGTACTTC
size: -; J: TRBJ2-1; D: -; V: TRBV27; length: 15; CDR3: CASSLFVSSYNEQFF; DNA: TGTGCCAGCAGTTTATTCGTGAGCTCCTACAATGAGCAGTTCTTC
size: -; J: TRBJ1-5; D: TRBD1; V: TRBV28; length: 13; CDR3: CASSLGLTGAQHF; DNA: TGTGCCAGCAGTTTGGGGCTTACAGGGGCCCAGCATTTT
size: -; J: TRBJ2-5; D: TRBD1; V: TRBV28; length: 15; CDR3: CASSFSRGRQETQYF; DNA: TGTGCCAGCAGTTTCTCCAGGGGGCGTCAAGAGACCCAGTACTTC
size: -; J: TRBJ2-7; D: TRBD1; V: TRBV18; length: 15; CDR3: CASSPDRDITYEQYF; DNA: TGTGCCAGCTCACCTGACAGGGACATCACGTACGAGCAGTACTTC
size: -; J: TRBJ2-1; D: -; V: TRBV19; length: 14; CDR3: CASSLGLEYNEQFF; DNA: TGTGCCAGTAGTTTGGGGCTGGAGTACAATGAGCAGTTCTTC
size: -; J: TRBJ1-3; D: -; V: TRBV28; length: 13; CDR3: CASSLYAGNTIYF; DNA: TGTGCCAGCAGTTTATACGCAGGGAACACCATATATTTT
size: -; J: TRBJ1-4; D: TRBD1; V: TRBV5-4; length: 14; CDR3: CASSSGQGFEKLFF; DNA: TGTGCCAGCAGCTCTGGACAGGGGTTTGAAAAACTGTTTTTT
size: once; J: TRBJ2-1; D: -; V: TRBV9; length: 14; CDR3: CASSVESRGSGQFF; DNA: TGTGCCAGCAGCGTAGAGAGTAGGGGGTCCGGGCAGTTCTTC
size: -; J: TRBJ2-2; D: -; V: TRBV2; length: 15; CDR3: CASSRTTTNTGELFF; DNA: TGTGCCAGCAGTCGGACTACCACGAACACCGGGGAGCTGTTTTTT
size: once; J: TRBJ2-5; D: TRBD1; V: TRBV19; length: 15; CDR3: CASSTGTGVLETQYF; DNA: TGTGCCAGTAGTACCGGGACAGGGGTTTTAGAGACCCAGTACTTC
size: once; J: TRBJ1-2; D: TRBD1; V: TRBV19; length: 15; CDR3: CASSIASRTGDGYTF; DNA: TGTGCCAGTAGTATAGCGTCCAGGACAGGGGACGGCTACACCTTC
size: -; J: TRBJ2-7; D: -; V: TRBV19; length: 11; CDR3: CASSIRDEQYF; DNA: TGTGCCAGTAGTATACGGGACGAGCAGTACTTC
size: -; J: TRBJ1-1; D: TRBD1; V: TRBV5-1; length: 18; CDR3: CASSLVPTGGGMNTEAFF; DNA: TGCGCCAGCAGCTTGGTTCCGACAGGGGGCGGCATGAACACTGAAGCTTTCTTT
size: -; J: TRBJ2-7; D: TRBD1; V: TRBV28; length: 14; CDR3: CASSLGTDLYEQYF; DNA: TGTGCCAGCAGTTTGGGGACAGACCTATACGAGCAGTACTTC
size: -; J: TRBJ2-1; D: TRBD2; V: TRBV9; length: 16; CDR3: CASSVRGLAGKNEQFF; DNA: TGTGCCAGCAGCGTGAGGGGTCTAGCGGGTAAGAATGAGCAGTTCTTC
size: -; J: TRBJ1-1; D: TRBD1; V: TRBV11-3; length: 14; CDR3: CASSPGTGGTEAFF; DNA: TGTGCCAGCAGCCCGGGGACAGGGGGCACTGAAGCTTTCTTT
size: -; J: TRBJ1-5; D: -; V: TRBV4-2; length: 18; CDR3: CASSQDLVGDFSNQPQHF; DNA: TGTGCCAGCAGCCAAGACCTAGTAGGGGACTTTAGCAATCAGCCCCAGCATTTT
size: few; J: TRBJ2-7; D: TRBD2; V: TRBV4-1; length: 14; CDR3: CASSQGLAGYEQYF; DNA: TGCGCCAGCAGCCAAGGACTAGCGGGGTACGAGCAGTACTTC
size: -; J: TRBJ2-7; D: TRBD1; V: TRBV19; length: 15; CDR3: CASSMDQGEGYEQYF; DNA: TGTGCCAGTAGTATGGATCAGGGGGAAGGCTACGAGCAGTACTTC
size: once; J: TRBJ2-2; D: TRBD2; V: TRBV4-1; length: 15; CDR3: CASSQGLADTGELFF; DNA: TGCGCCAGCAGCCAAGGACTAGCGGACACCGGGGAGCTGTTTTTT
size: -; J: TRBJ1-3; D: TRBD1; V: TRBV6-6; length: 15; CDR3: CASTTRDRGRNTIYF; DNA: TGTGCCAGCACCACCCGGGACAGGGGTCGGAACACCATATATTTT